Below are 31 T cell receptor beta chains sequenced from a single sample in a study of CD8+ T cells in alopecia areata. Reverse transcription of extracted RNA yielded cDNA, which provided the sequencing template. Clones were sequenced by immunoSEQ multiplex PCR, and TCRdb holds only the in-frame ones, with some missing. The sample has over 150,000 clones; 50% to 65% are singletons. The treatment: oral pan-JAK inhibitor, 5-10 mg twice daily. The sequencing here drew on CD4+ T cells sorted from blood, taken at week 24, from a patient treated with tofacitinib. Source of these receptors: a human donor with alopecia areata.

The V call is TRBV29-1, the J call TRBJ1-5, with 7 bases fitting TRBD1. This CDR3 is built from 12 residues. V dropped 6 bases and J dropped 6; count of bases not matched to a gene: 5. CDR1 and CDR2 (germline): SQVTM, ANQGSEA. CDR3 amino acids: CSVLQGSQPQHF. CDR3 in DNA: TGCAGCGTCCTACAGGGGAGTCAGCCCCAGCATTTT.

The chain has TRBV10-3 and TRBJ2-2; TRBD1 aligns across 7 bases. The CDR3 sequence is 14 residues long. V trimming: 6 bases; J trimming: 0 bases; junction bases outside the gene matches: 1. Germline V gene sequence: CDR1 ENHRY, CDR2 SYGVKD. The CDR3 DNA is TGTGCCATCAGGGGGACAGCGAACACCGGGGAGCTGTTTTTT. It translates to CAIRGTANTGELFF.

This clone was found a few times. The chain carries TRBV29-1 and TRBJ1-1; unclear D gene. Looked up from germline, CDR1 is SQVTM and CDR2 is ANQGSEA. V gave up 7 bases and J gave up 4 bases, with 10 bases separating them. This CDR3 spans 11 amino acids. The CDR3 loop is CSARESTEAFF. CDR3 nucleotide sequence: TGCAGCGCAAGGGAGAGCACTGAAGCTTTCTTT.

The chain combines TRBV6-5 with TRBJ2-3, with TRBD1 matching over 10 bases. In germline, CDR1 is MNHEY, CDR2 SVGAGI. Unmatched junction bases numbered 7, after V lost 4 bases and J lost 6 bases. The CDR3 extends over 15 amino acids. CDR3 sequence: CASSSGTGAFDTQYF. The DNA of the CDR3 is TGTGCCAGCAGTTCCGGGACAGGGGCTTTTGATACGCAGTATTTT.

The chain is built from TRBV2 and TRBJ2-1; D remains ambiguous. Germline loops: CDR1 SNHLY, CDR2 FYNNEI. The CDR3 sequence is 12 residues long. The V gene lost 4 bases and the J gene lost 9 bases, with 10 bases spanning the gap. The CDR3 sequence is CASSVQLAEQFF. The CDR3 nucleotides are TGTGCCAGCAGTGTCCAATTGGCTGAGCAGTTCTTC.

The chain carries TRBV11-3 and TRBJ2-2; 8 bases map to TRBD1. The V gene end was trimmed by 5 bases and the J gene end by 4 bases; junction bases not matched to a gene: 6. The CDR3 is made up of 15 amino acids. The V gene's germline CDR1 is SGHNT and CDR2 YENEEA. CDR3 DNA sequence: TGTGCCAGCAGCCTGGGACAGGAATTCACCGGGGAGCTGTTTTTT. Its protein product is CASSLGQEFTGELFF.

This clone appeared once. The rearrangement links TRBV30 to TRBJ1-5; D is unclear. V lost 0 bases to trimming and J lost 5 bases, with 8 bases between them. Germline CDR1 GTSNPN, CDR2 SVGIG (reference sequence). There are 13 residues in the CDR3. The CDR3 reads CAWSVGVYQPQHF. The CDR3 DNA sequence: TGTGCCTGGAGTGTTGGGGTCTATCAGCCCCAGCATTTT.

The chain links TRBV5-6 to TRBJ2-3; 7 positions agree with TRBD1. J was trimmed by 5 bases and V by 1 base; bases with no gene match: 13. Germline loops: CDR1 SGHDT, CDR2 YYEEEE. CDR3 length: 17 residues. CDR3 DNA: TGTGCCAGCAGCTTGCCTCCTTTTAAGGGGGCGGGAGATACGCAGTATTTT. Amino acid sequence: CASSLPPFKGAGDTQYF.

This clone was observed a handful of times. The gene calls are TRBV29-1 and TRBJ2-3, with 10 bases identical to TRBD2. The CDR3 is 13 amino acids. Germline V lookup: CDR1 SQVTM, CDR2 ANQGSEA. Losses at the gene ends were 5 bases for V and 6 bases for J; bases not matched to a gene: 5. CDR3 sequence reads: CSVPGLARDTQYF. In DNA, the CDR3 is TGCAGCGTTCCGGGACTAGCGAGGGATACGCAGTATTTT.

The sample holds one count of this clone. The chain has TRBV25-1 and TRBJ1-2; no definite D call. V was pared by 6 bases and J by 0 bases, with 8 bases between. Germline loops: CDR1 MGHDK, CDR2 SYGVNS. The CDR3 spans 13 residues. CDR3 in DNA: TGTGCCAGCAGCTCGGGCTCTAACTATGGCTACACCTTC. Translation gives CASSSGSNYGYTF.

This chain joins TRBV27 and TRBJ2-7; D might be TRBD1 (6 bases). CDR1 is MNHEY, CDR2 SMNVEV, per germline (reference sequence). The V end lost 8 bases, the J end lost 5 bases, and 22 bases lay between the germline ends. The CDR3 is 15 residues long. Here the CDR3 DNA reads TGTGCCAGCTCGGACCTTAACCAGGGGTTCGACGAGCAGTACTTC. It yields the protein CASSDLNQGFDEQYF.

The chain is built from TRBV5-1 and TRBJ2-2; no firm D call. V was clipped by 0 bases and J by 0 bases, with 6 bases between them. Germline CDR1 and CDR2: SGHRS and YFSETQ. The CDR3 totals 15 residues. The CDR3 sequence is CASSLDTANTGELFF. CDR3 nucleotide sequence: TGCGCCAGCAGCTTGGATACAGCGAACACCGGGGAGCTGTTTTTT.

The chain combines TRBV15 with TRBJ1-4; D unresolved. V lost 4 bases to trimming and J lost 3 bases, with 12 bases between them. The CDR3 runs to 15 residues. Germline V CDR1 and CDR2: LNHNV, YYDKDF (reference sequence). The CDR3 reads CATSKRDGANEKLFF. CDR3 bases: TGTGCCACCAGCAAAAGGGATGGGGCTAATGAAAAACTGTTTTTT.

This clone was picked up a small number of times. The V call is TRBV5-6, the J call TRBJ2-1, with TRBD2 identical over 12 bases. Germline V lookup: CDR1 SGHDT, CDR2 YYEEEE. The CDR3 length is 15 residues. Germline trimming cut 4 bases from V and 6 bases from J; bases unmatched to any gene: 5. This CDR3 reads CASSPSGGAGNEQFF. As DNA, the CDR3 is TGTGCCAGCAGCCCTAGCGGGGGGGCGGGCAATGAGCAGTTCTTC.

Here the CDR3 DNA reads TGCGCCAGCAGCCCCCGGACAGGGGCGAACTATGGCTACACCTTC. Translating it yields CASSPRTGANYGYTF. V is TRBV5-1 and J is TRBJ1-2; 9 nucleotides agree with TRBD1. Germline V lookup: CDR1 SGHRS, CDR2 YFSETQ. The CDR3 totals 15 residues. V shed 4 bases and J 2 bases; nucleotides not matched to a gene: 6.

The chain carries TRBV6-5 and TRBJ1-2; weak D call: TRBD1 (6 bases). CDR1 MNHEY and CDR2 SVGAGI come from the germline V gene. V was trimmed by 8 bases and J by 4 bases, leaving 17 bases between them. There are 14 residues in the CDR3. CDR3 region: CASAPGGRIYGYTF. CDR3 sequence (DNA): TGTGCCAGCGCCCCCGGGGGGCGCATCTATGGCTACACCTTC.

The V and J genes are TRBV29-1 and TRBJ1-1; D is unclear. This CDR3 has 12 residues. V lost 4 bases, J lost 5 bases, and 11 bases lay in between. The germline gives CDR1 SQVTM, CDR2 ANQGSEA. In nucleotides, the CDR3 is TGCAGCGTTGTAGTGAGCCGGACTGAAGCTTTCTTT. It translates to CSVVVSRTEAFF.

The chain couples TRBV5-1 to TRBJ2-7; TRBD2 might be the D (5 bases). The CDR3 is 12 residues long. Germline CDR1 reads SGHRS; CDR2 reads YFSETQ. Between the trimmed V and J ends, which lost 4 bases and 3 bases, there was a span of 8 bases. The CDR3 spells CASSQDFYEQYF. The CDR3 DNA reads TGCGCCAGCAGCCAGGACTTCTACGAGCAGTACTTC.

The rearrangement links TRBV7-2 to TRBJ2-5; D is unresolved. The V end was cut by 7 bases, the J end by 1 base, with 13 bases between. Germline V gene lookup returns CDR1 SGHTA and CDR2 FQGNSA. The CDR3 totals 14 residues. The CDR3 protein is CASTDRGPQETQYF. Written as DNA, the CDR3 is TGTGCCAGCACCGACCGTGGGCCCCAAGAGACCCAGTACTTC.

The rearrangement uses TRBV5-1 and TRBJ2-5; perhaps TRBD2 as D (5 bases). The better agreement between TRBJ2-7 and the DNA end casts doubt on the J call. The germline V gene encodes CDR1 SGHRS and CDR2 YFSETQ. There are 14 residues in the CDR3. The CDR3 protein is CASSLDWTSYEQYF. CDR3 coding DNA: TGCGCCAGCAGCCTGGACTGGACCTCCTACGAGCAGTACTTC.

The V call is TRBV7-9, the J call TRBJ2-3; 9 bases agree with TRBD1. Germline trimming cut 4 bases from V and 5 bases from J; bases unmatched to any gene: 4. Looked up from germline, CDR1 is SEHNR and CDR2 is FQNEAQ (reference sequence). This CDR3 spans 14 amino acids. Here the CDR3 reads CASSSWTGEDTQYF. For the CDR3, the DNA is TGTGCCAGCAGCTCCTGGACAGGGGAAGATACGCAGTATTTT.

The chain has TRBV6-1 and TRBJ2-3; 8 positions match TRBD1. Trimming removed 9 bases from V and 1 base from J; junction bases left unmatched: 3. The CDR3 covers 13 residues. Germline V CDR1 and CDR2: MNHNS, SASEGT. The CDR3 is CASYRGGTDTQYF. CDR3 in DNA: TGTGCCAGTTACAGGGGGGGCACAGATACGCAGTATTTT.

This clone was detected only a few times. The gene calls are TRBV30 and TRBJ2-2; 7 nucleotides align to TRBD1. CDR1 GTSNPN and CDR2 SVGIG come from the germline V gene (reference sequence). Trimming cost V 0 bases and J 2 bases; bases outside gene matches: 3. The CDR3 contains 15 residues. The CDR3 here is CAWSVKGANTGELFF. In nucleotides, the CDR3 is TGTGCCTGGAGTGTAAAGGGGGCAAACACCGGGGAGCTGTTTTTT. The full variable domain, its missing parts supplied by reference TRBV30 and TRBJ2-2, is SQTIHQWPATLVQPVGSPLSLECTVEGTSNPNLYWYRQAAGRGLQLLFYSVGIGQISSEVPQNLSASRPQDRQFILSSKKLLLSDSGFYLCAWSVKGANTGELFFGEGSRLTVL.

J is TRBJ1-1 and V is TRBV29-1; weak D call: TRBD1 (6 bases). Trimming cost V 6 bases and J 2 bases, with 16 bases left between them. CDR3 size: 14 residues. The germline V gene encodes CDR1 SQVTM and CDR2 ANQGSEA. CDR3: CSVQGLATNTEAFF. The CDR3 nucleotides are TGCAGCGTACAGGGCCTGGCAACAAACACTGAAGCTTTCTTT.

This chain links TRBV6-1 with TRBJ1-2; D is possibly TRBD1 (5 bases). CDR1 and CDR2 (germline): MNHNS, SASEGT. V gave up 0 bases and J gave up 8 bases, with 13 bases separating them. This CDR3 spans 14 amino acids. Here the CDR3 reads CASSEANGARGYTF. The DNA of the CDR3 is TGTGCCAGCAGTGAAGCGAACGGGGCGCGGGGCTACACCTTC.

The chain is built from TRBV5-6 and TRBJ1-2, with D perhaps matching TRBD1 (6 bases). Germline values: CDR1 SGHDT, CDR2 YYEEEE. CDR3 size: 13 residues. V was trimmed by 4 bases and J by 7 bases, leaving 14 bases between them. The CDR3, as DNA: TGTGCCAGCAGCCCAACAGGGTTAGGTGGCTACACCTTC. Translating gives CASSPTGLGGYTF. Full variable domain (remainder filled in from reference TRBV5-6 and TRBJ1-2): DAGVTQSPTHLIKTRGQQVTLRCSPKSGHDTVSWYQQALGQGPQFIFQYYEEEERQRGNFPDRFSGHQFPNYSSELNVNALLLGDSALYLCASSPTGLGGYTFGSGTRLTVV.

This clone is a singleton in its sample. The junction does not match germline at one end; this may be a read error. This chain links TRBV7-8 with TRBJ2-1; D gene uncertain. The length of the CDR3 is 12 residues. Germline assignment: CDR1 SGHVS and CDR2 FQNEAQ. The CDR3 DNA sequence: TGTGCCAGCAGCCCTGTTTACATTGAGCAGTTCTTC. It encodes CASSPVYIEQFF. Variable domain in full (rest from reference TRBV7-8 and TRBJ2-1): GAGVSQSPRYKVAKRGQDVALRCDPISGHVSLFWYQQALGQGPEFLTYFQNEAQLDKSGLPSDRFFAERPEGSVSTLKIQRTQQEDSAVYLCASSPVYIEQFFGPGTRLTVL.

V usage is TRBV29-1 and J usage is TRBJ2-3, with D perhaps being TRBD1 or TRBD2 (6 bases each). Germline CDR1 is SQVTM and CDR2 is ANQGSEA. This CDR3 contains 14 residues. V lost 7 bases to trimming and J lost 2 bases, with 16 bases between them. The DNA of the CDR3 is TGCAGCGCTCCCCGGGGGCTAGACACAGATACGCAGTATTTT. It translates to CSAPRGLDTDTQYF.

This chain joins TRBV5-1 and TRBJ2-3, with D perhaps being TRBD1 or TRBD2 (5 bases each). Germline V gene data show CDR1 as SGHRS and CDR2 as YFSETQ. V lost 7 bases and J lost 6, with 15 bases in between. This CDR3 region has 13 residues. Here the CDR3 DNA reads TGCGCCAGCGGGACGGCTAGTTCGGATACGCAGTATTTT. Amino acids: CASGTASSDTQYF.

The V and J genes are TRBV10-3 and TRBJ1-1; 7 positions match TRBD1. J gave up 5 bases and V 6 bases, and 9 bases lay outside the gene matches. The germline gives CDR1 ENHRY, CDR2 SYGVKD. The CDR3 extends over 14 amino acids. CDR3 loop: CAIRAPQGETEAFF. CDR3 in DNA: TGTGCCATCAGAGCTCCTCAGGGGGAGACTGAAGCTTTCTTT.

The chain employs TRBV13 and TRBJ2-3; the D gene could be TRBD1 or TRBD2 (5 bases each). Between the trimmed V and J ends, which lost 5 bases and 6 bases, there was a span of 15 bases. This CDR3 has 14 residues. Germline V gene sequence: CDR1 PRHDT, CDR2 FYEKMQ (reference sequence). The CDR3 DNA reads TGTGCCAGCAGCGCCCGGGACGCTGGGGATACGCAGTATTTT. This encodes CASSARDAGDTQYF.